The 9 T cell receptor beta chains below were found in one sample sequenced in a study of beta chain features in type 1 diabetes. General study points: The study found moderately but significantly shorter TCRB CDR3s in all four CD4+ subsets of Type 1 diabetes patients.

The investigators reverse transcribed all of the isolated RNA, so they sequenced expressed TCRB transcripts. Assay: immunoSEQ multiplex PCR; the TCRdb copy retains only in-frame clones and omits some. Of 150,000 to 200,000 clones listed, about 63% were seen once; the top ten hold 0.08% to 0.1%. The antigens for these receptors are not known. Sequencing used naive CD4+ T cells from blood. These receptors were collected from a man aged 30 to 39 with type 1 diabetes.

The V and J genes are TRBV25-1 and TRBJ2-7; 11 positions match TRBD1. Germline-derived CDR1 and CDR2 are MGHDK and SYGVNS. After removal of 4 bases from V and 5 bases from J, the junction contained 4 bases not matched to a gene. This CDR3 is built from 14 residues. DNA of the CDR3: TGTGCCAGCAGTGGAGGACAGGGGGCTCACGAGCAGTACTTC. Its translation is CASSGGQGAHEQYF.

V gene TRBV7-6 combines with J gene TRBJ2-3; D unresolved. The CDR3 has 14 residues. Trimming left V 5 bases short and J 2 bases short, with 11 bases between. The germline V gene has CDR1 SGHVS and CDR2 FNYEAQ. CDR3 amino acids: CASSRVVYTDTQYF. As DNA, the CDR3 is TGTGCCAGCAGCCGAGTCGTTTACACAGATACGCAGTATTTT.

The CDR3 sequence is CASRADRGRIYEQYF. For the CDR3, the DNA is TGTGCCAGCAGGGCGGACAGGGGACGAATCTACGAGCAGTACTTC. This chain links TRBV27 with TRBJ2-7, with 9 bases aligning to TRBD1. Losses at the gene ends were 6 bases for V and 3 bases for J; bases not matched to a gene: 9. The CDR3 covers 15 residues. Germline CDR1 is MNHEY and CDR2 is SMNVEV (reference sequence).

The chain recombines TRBV18 with TRBJ2-5; 10 bases align to TRBD2. Germline assignment: CDR1 KGHSH and CDR2 LQKENI. J lost 3 bases, V lost 3 bases, and 1 base had no gene match. CDR3 length: 14 residues. CDR3 DNA sequence: TGTGCCAGCTCACCTGGACTAGCGGAAGAGACCCAGTACTTC. This codes for CASSPGLAEETQYF. Full variable domain (missing parts from reference TRBV18 and TRBJ2-5): NAGVMQNPRHLVRRRGQEARLRCSPMKGHSHVYWYRQLPEEGLKFMVYLQKENIIDESGMPKERFSAEFPKEGPSILRIQQVVRGDSAAYFCASSPGLAEETQYFGPGTRLLVL.

The V and J genes are TRBV30 and TRBJ1-6; 8 bases align to TRBD1. CDR1 and CDR2 (germline): GTSNPN, SVGIG (reference sequence). Trimming removed 5 bases from V and 6 bases from J; junction bases left unmatched: 3. This CDR3 contains 13 residues. The CDR3 DNA reads TGTGCCTGGGGCAGGGGGCTTAATTCACCCCTCCACTTT. Translated, it gives CAWGRGLNSPLHF. The full variable domain, in which reference TRBV30 and TRBJ1-6 provide the parts outside the CDR3, is SQTIHQWPATLVQPVGSPLSLECTVEGTSNPNLYWYRQAAGRGLQLLFYSVGIGQISSEVPQNLSASRPQDRQFILSSKKLLLSDSGFYLCAWGRGLNSPLHFGNGTRLTVT.

The chain uses TRBV30 and TRBJ2-5, with 9 positions matching TRBD1. Germline assignment: CDR1 GTSNPN and CDR2 SVGIG (reference sequence). Losses at the gene ends were 2 bases for V and 5 bases for J; bases not matched to a gene: 6. The CDR3 has 14 residues. CDR3 DNA: TGTGCCTGGAGTTATACAGGGGGCGGCGAGACCCAGTACTTC. Protein product: CAWSYTGGGETQYF.

The rearrangement uses TRBV11-3 and TRBJ2-1; possibly TRBD2 for D (6 bases). Germline V CDR1 and CDR2: SGHNT, YENEEA. V dropped 5 bases and J dropped 9 bases, with 14 bases sitting between them. This CDR3 spans 13 amino acids. The DNA for the CDR3 is TGTGCCAGCAGCAAATGGCGGGGTGTTGAGCAGTTCTTC. This codes for CASSKWRGVEQFF.

The chain uses TRBV25-1 and TRBJ2-1; 9 positions agree with TRBD1. The CDR3 has 15 residues. Per the germline V gene, CDR1 is MGHDK and CDR2 is SYGVNS. With V trimmed by 5 bases and J by 4 bases, 6 bases remained unmatched. CDR3 in DNA: TGTGCCAGCAGTAGTTCGGGACAGGGATACAATGAGCAGTTCTTC. Residues: CASSSSGQGYNEQFF.

As to this clone: Different DNA sequences within this sample yield the same CDR3. This chain joins TRBV5-1 and TRBJ2-3; D is unclear. V was trimmed by 4 bases and J by 6 bases, leaving 6 bases between them. There are 11 residues in the CDR3. Germline V gene data show CDR1 as SGHRS and CDR2 as YFSETQ. CDR3 in DNA: TGCGCCAGCAGCCTTCTCGATACGCAGTATTTT. Protein: CASSLLDTQYF. Full variable domain (missing parts from reference TRBV5-1 and TRBJ2-3): KAGVTQTPRYLIKTRGQQVTLSCSPISGHRSVSWYQQTPGQGLQFLFEYFSETQRNKGNFPGRFSGRQFSNSRSEMNVSTLELGDSALYLCASSLLDTQYFGPGTRLTVL.